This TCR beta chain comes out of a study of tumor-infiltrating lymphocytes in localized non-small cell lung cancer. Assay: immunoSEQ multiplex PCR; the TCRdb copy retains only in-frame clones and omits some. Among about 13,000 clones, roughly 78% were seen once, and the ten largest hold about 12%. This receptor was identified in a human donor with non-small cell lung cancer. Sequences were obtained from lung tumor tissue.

CDR3 loop: CASSGWTASGNTIYF. CDR3 nucleotide sequence: TGTGCCAGCAGCGGGTGGACAGCCTCTGGAAACACCATATATTTT. J is TRBJ1-3 and V is TRBV7-9; possible D gene TRBD1, 6 bases. Trimming took off 5 bases at V and 0 bases at J, with 11 bases between the two ends. This CDR3 spans 15 amino acids. From germline, CDR1 is SEHNR and CDR2 FQNEAQ (reference sequence).